The 10 T cell receptor beta chains given below trace back to one sample, sequenced in a study of shared T cell receptors in the human thymus. The repertoire was sequenced with immunoSEQ multiplex PCR; TCRdb's copy has only in-frame clones and lacks some. The sample has 700,000 or so clones; approximately 85% are singletons. This same sample was also part of a study on human thymus T cells.

The material sequenced was thymocytes. These receptors were taken from a girl under two years old with a congenital heart defect.

The chain is built from TRBV7-3 and TRBJ1-1; D ambiguous. V was clipped by 3 bases and J by 0 bases, with 8 bases between them. CDR1 SGHTA and CDR2 FQGTGA come from the germline V gene. The CDR3 has 14 amino acids. CDR3 amino acids: CASSFRSLNTEAFF. The CDR3 DNA sequence: TGTGCCAGCAGCTTTCGGAGCCTGAACACTGAAGCTTTCTTT.

V gene TRBV11-2 combines with J gene TRBJ2-1; unclear D gene. There are 14 residues in the CDR3. Germline lookup yields CDR1 SGHAT and CDR2 FQNNGV. V was shortened by 5 bases and J by 8 bases, with 16 bases between the two germline ends. CDR3 sequence: CASSPIEYLDEQFF. In DNA form, the CDR3 reads TGTGCCAGCAGCCCCATAGAATACCTGGATGAGCAGTTCTTC.

The rearrangement joins TRBV28 to TRBJ1-2; 9 bases line up with TRBD1. Trimming removed 6 bases from V and 6 bases from J; junction bases left unmatched: 5. The CDR3 contains 13 residues. Germline CDR1 and CDR2: MDHEN and SYDVKM. DNA of the CDR3: TGTGCCAGCAGAGTTGACAGGGGGAATGGCTACACCTTC. Its translation is CASRVDRGNGYTF.

There are a few counts of this clone. The rearrangement uses TRBV5-1 and TRBJ1-5, with TRBD1 as a possible D gene (5 bases). The CDR3 totals 15 residues. Germline CDR1 and CDR2: SGHRS and YFSETQ. Trimming shortened V by 0 bases and J by 5 bases, and 12 bases separated the two germline ends. Written as DNA, the CDR3 is TGCGCCAGCAGCTTGGGTACAGGCGGGGATCAGCCCCAGCATTTT. Translated: CASSLGTGGDQPQHF.

The gene calls are TRBV6-1 and TRBJ2-3; D is undetermined. This CDR3 contains 15 residues. V lost 1 base and J 2 bases, leaving 10 bases between the germline ends. The V gene's germline CDR1 is MNHNS and CDR2 SASEGT. This CDR3 reads CASSEVGETTDTQYF. The CDR3 nucleotides are TGTGCCAGCAGTGAAGTTGGAGAAACCACAGATACGCAGTATTTT.

The sample holds one count of this clone. The CDR3 bases are TGCAGCGTTGAAGGGGGTAGCGGGGGGAATTACTCCTACAATGAGCAGTTCTTC. Amino acids: CSVEGGSGGNYSYNEQFF. This rearrangement joins TRBV29-1 to TRBJ2-1; the match to TRBD2 covers 10 bases. Germline lookup yields CDR1 SQVTM and CDR2 ANQGSEA. The CDR3 has 18 residues. V was clipped by 1 base and J by 0 bases; unmatched bases: 9.

V is TRBV14 and J is TRBJ1-2; maybe TRBD1 (6 bases). The CDR3 has 15 amino acids. The V end lost 1 base, the J end lost 4 bases, and 13 bases lay between the germline ends. Germline V gene sequence: CDR1 SGHDN, CDR2 FVKESK. The DNA for the CDR3 is TGTGCCAGCAGCCAAGGAAGGGACAAGACCTATGGCTACACCTTC. It yields the protein CASSQGRDKTYGYTF.

The chain joins TRBV12-5 to TRBJ1-2; TRBD1 agrees at 7 bases. The CDR3 has 17 amino acids. J gave up 4 bases and V 5 bases, and 16 bases lay outside the gene matches. Per the germline V gene, CDR1 is LGHNT and CDR2 is FRNRAP. CDR3 DNA: TGTGCTAGTGGTCACAGGGGCAGGTTTTTCCGTCTCTATGGCTACACCTTC. It specifies CASGHRGRFFRLYGYTF.

This sequence joins TRBV7-8 and TRBJ1-1, with 7 positions matching TRBD1. V lost 1 base to trimming and J lost 0 bases; unmatched junction nucleotides: 8. Germline values: CDR1 SGHVS, CDR2 FQNEAQ. The CDR3 is 17 amino acids. The CDR3 sequence: CASSLEGTAALNTEAFF. CDR3 in DNA: TGTGCCAGCAGCTTAGAAGGGACAGCAGCCTTGAACACTGAAGCTTTCTTT.

This chain uses TRBV11-2 with TRBJ2-1; a possible D gene is TRBD1 (7 bases). The V end was cut by 3 bases, the J end by 7 bases, with 25 bases between. The CDR3 runs 18 residues. In germline, CDR1 is SGHAT, CDR2 FQNNGV. CDR3 nucleotides: TGTGCCAGCAGCTTGTCTTTTCGTTCCTGGCGGGGACAGAATGAGCAGTTCTTC. Protein product: CASSLSFRSWRGQNEQFF.